These 24 T cell receptor beta chains originate from one sample sequenced in a study of T-cell memory formation after mild COVID-19. TCRdb re-analysed the 5' RACE reads in MiXCR, keeping a single row per CDR3 protein. The sample shows 560,000 or so distinct CDR3 sequences, around a sixth of them seen only once. The sample consisted of PBMCs or a T cell subset sorted from them (not recorded which). The receptors shown here come from an adult woman who had mild COVID-19 (a few samples of this study predate the infection). Cell type and time point are not known.

CDR3 in DNA: TGTGCCAGCAGTTTATCCGGGACAGGGGAATACGAGCAGTACTTC. It translates to CASSLSGTGEYEQYF. The genes are TRBV12-3 or TRBV12-4 and TRBJ2-7, with 10 bases lining up with TRBD1. V shed 2 bases, J shed 4 bases, and the junction held 5 bases outside the gene matches. The CDR3 has 15 residues.

The V gene is TRBV20-1, the J gene TRBJ2-1; 8 nucleotides align to TRBD2. Germline lookup yields CDR1 DFQATT and CDR2 SNEGSKA (reference sequence). CDR3 length equals 15 residues. With 5 bases clipped from V and 1 base from J, the junction kept 7 bases outside the gene matches. The CDR3, as DNA: TGCAGTGCTCCCATAGCGGGAAGATCCTACAATGAGCAGTTCTTC. Protein: CSAPIAGRSYNEQFF.

This clonotype was found once. The gene calls are TRBV12-3 or TRBV12-4 and TRBJ1-1; D gene unclear. V was clipped by 5 bases and J by 0 bases, with 10 bases between them. The CDR3 runs 14 residues. CDR3 sequence reads: CASSIEVMNTEAFF. CDR3 sequence (DNA): TGTGCCAGCAGTATAGAGGTCATGAACACTGAAGCTTTCTTT.

The V call is TRBV5-4, the J call TRBJ2-1; D is perhaps TRBD1 or TRBD2 (5 bases each). Germline V gives CDR1 SGHNT, CDR2 YYREEE (reference sequence). The length of the CDR3 is 12 residues. Trimming removed 3 bases at V and 10 bases at J, with 11 bases between. CDR3 residues: CASSWGMGEQFF. The CDR3 nucleotides are TGTGCCAGCAGCTGGGGGATGGGAGAGCAGTTCTTC.

There are a few counts of this clonotype. The J gene is TRBJ1-1, the V gene TRBV27; 8 nucleotides align to TRBD1. Germline V gene sequence: CDR1 MNHEY, CDR2 SMNVEV (reference sequence). This CDR3 contains 12 residues. J lost 8 bases, V lost 6 bases, and 5 bases had no gene match. Here the CDR3 reads CASRAGGVEAFF. CDR3 DNA: TGTGCCAGCAGGGCAGGGGGCGTAGAAGCTTTCTTT.

The J gene is TRBJ1-1, the V gene TRBV7-8; no definite D call. CDR3 length equals 14 residues. Trimming shortened V by 4 bases and J by 3 bases, and 12 bases separated the two germline ends. Germline CDR1 and CDR2: SGHVS and FQNEAQ. The CDR3, as DNA: TGTGCCAGCAGCTCTCGTATGGGATACACTGAAGCTTTCTTT. Amino acids: CASSSRMGYTEAFF.

This clonotype was detected a few times. The junction shows a germline mismatch at one end, possibly a read error. The rearrangement joins TRBV6-5 to TRBJ2-1; either TRBD1 or TRBD2 may fit D (5 bases each). There are 12 residues in the CDR3. Germline CDR1 MNHEY, CDR2 SVGAGI. CDR3 loop: CASTDLRGRWLF. The CDR3 nucleotides are TGTGCCAGCACCGACCTCCGGGGCCGTTGGCTCTTC.

This clonotype turned up a few times. V and J are TRBV20-1 and TRBJ2-3, with 11 bases aligning to TRBD2. The CDR3 spans 15 residues. Trimming cost V 6 bases and J 2 bases; bases outside gene matches: 7. Germline V gives CDR1 DFQATT, CDR2 SNEGSKA (reference sequence). The CDR3, as DNA: TGCAGTGCCCTTCCTAGCGGGGGGAACACAGATACGCAGTATTTT. Translating gives CSALPSGGNTDTQYF.

The V call is TRBV24-1, the J call TRBJ2-3; D not certain. Per germline, CDR1 KGHDR and CDR2 SFDVKD. This CDR3 is 14 amino acids long. V was pared by 7 bases and J by 4 bases, with 14 bases between. The CDR3: CATRDGSSADTQYF. The CDR3 coding sequence is TGTGCCACCAGAGACGGGTCCTCGGCAGATACGCAGTATTTT.

This clonotype was seen a few times. The chain couples TRBV28 to TRBJ2-7, with 10 nucleotides matching TRBD1. Germline V lookup: CDR1 MDHEN, CDR2 SYDVKM. Trimming cost V 10 bases and J 7 bases; bases outside gene matches: 7. This CDR3 has 12 amino acids. CDR3 region: CATRTGGREQYF. The CDR3 DNA follows: TGTGCCACCAGGACAGGGGGTAGGGAGCAGTACTTC. Based on the CDR3 plus reference TRBV28 and TRBJ2-7, the full variable domain is DVKVTQSSRYLVKRTGEKVFLECVQDMDHENMFWYRQDPGLGLRLIYFSYDVKMKEKGDIPEGYSVSREKKERFSLILESASTNQTSMYLCATRTGGREQYFGPGTRLTVT.

This clonotype came up a few times. This chain joins TRBV28 and TRBJ1-5; D unclear. Looked up from germline, CDR1 is MDHEN and CDR2 is SYDVKM. V was pared by 3 bases and J by 2 bases, with 14 bases between. The CDR3 length is 16 residues. CDR3 bases: TGTGCCAGCAGTTTGACCGACTTCCCCGGCAATCAGCCCCAGCATTTT. It specifies CASSLTDFPGNQPQHF.

This chain connects TRBV5-1 to TRBJ2-1; no definite D call. The CDR3 runs to 14 residues. Germline V CDR1 and CDR2: SGHRS, YFSETQ. Trimming stripped 0 bases from V and 6 bases from J, with 10 bases between. The CDR3 region has the DNA TGCGCCAGCAGCTTGGTAACTCTTGGCAATGAGCAGTTCTTC. The encoded protein is CASSLVTLGNEQFF.

The chain has TRBV12-3 or TRBV12-4 and TRBJ2-7, with TRBD1 as a possible D gene (5 bases). V was pared by 2 bases and J by 7 bases, with 9 bases between. The CDR3 spans 12 residues. CDR3 sequence (DNA): TGTGCCAGCAGTTTAAAGGGGTGGGAGCAGTACTTC. Protein: CASSLKGWEQYF.

There are a few counts of this clonotype. V and J are TRBV7-9 and TRBJ1-2; no reliable D call. The CDR3 runs 14 residues. Germline V gene data show CDR1 as SEHNR and CDR2 as FQNEAQ (reference sequence). Trimming removed 5 bases from V and 5 bases from J, with 15 bases in between. CDR3 in DNA: TGTGCCAGCAGCGAGGGCCTCAGTGGATATGGCTACACCTTC. Its translation: CASSEGLSGYGYTF.

This rearrangement joins TRBV7-6 to TRBJ2-1, with 9 bases that match TRBD1. With V trimmed by 4 bases and J by 7 bases, 5 bases remained unmatched. This CDR3 has 14 residues. CDR1 and CDR2 from the germline V gene are SGHVS and FNYEAQ. The CDR3 DNA reads TGTGCCAGCAGCTCTATACAGGGGGCGAATGAGCAGTTCTTC. It yields the protein CASSSIQGANEQFF.

The V and J genes are TRBV2 and TRBJ1-5; a weak D match, TRBD1 (5 bases). CDR3 size: 14 residues. V was pared by 6 bases and J by 0 bases, with 9 bases between. Germline CDR1 is SNHLY and CDR2 is FYNNEI. The CDR3 DNA sequence: TGTGCCAGCAGGTTCGGGGGTAGCAATCAGCCCCAGCATTTT. Translation: CASRFGGSNQPQHF.

This clonotype was recorded at least ten times. The V and J genes are TRBV5-1 and TRBJ2-1; 7 nucleotides agree with TRBD1. The germline CDR1 and CDR2 sequences are SGHRS and YFSETQ. This CDR3 spans 14 amino acids. J lost 3 bases, V lost 2 bases, and 2 bases had no gene match. As DNA, the CDR3 is TGCGCCAGCAGCTTCGGACAGGACTACAATGAGCAGTTCTTC. As protein: CASSFGQDYNEQFF.

The sample holds a few counts of this clonotype. This sequence joins TRBV25-1 and TRBJ2-5; D gene unclear. Germline CDR1 is MGHDK and CDR2 is SYGVNS. With 2 bases removed from V and 1 base from J, the gap between germline ends came to 8 bases. This CDR3 has 14 amino acids. CDR3 region: CASSEHYPQETQYF. CDR3 coding DNA: TGTGCCAGCAGTGAACACTACCCCCAAGAGACCCAGTACTTC. The full variable domain, completed using reference TRBV25-1 and TRBJ2-5, is EADIYQTPRYLVIGTGKKITLECSQTMGHDKMYWYQQDPGMELHLIHYSYGVNSTEKGDLSSESTVSRIRTEHFPLTLESARPSHTSQYLCASSEHYPQETQYFGPGTRLLVL.

V gene TRBV7-2 combines with J gene TRBJ2-1; 8 nucleotides match TRBD2. The germline CDR1 and CDR2 sequences are SGHTA and FQGNSA. The ends lost 7 bases at V and 6 bases at J; junction bases unmatched: 8. This CDR3 is built from 14 residues. The chain's CDR3 is CASKGTSQRNEQFF. The DNA for the CDR3 is TGTGCCAGCAAGGGGACTAGTCAACGCAATGAGCAGTTCTTC.

This clonotype has a handful of counts. The rearrangement joins TRBV7-3 to TRBJ2-2; D uncertain. CDR1 is SGHTA, CDR2 FQGTGA, per germline. The CDR3 loop spans 12 amino acids. Trimming removed 3 bases at V and 7 bases at J, with 6 bases between. The CDR3 spells CASSFVGGELFF. The CDR3 coding sequence is TGTGCCAGCAGCTTTGTGGGCGGGGAGCTGTTTTTT.

This clonotype was detected only a few times. The chain couples TRBV29-1 to TRBJ2-2; no firm D call. Germline V gene data show CDR1 as SQVTM and CDR2 as ANQGSEA. The V and J ends lost 5 bases and 2 bases respectively, with 18 bases between them. This CDR3 comprises 16 residues. In DNA, the CDR3 is TGCAGCGTTTATGTTGAGACACTATATAACACCGGGGAGCTGTTTTTT. Its translation is CSVYVETLYNTGELFF.

The chain has TRBV20-1 and TRBJ2-7; D remains ambiguous. V was clipped by 6 bases and J by 3 bases, with 9 bases between them. CDR1 is DFQATT and CDR2 is SNEGSKA in the germline V gene (reference sequence). The CDR3 totals 11 residues. The CDR3 DNA follows: TGCAGTGCGCCAACCAACTACGAGCAGTACTTC. Translating it yields CSAPTNYEQYF.

This clonotype was seen only a few times. The CDR3: CASTPGGVSYGYTF. CDR3 sequence (DNA): TGTGCCAGCACGCCCGGGGGGGTGAGCTATGGCTACACCTTC. The V and J genes are TRBV6-5 and TRBJ1-2; possibly TRBD1 for D (5 bases). The germline CDR1 and CDR2 sequences are MNHEY and SVGAGI. V lost 7 bases and J 4 bases, leaving 16 bases between the germline ends. The CDR3 is 14 amino acids.

The V call is TRBV9, the J call TRBJ2-1, with TRBD2 identical over 10 bases. V was clipped by 4 bases and J by 12 bases; unmatched bases: 13. The CDR3 has 15 amino acids. CDR1 is SGDLS, CDR2 YYNGEE, per germline. CDR3 nucleotides: TGTGCCAGCAGCATACTTGGGACTAGCGTAGGTGGGCAGTTCTTC. This gives the protein CASSILGTSVGGQFF.